Below, 7 T cell receptor beta chains from the same sample are listed, as sequenced in a study of blood T cell repertoires in COVID-19. The data were produced by immunoSEQ multiplex PCR, yet TCRdb's version contains in-frame clones alone and is incomplete. The data show around 250,000 clones, with about nine tenths seen just once and approximately 0.94% held by the top ten. The sequencing sample was made of peripheral blood. The receptors were gathered from a woman aged 40 to 49 who had recovered from COVID-19.

The chain recombines TRBV29-1 with TRBJ2-7, with D perhaps TRBD1 (6 bases). Germline V gene data show CDR1 as SQVTM and CDR2 as ANQGSEA. Trimming left V 4 bases short and J 3 bases short, with 13 bases between. CDR3 length equals 13 residues. DNA of the CDR3: TGCAGCGTTGGATGGGACACCCACTACGAGCAGTACTTC. Translating it yields CSVGWDTHYEQYF.

V usage is TRBV19 and J usage is TRBJ1-1, with 9 bases matching TRBD1. The CDR3 spans 16 residues. V shed 4 bases and J 6 bases; nucleotides not matched to a gene: 12. The germline gives CDR1 LNHDA, CDR2 SQIVND (reference sequence). The CDR3 DNA reads as TGTGCCAGTAGTACTCCCGGGACAGGGTTCGAAGCTGAAGCTTTCTTT. Its protein product is CASSTPGTGFEAEAFF.

The CDR3 protein is CASRGRTALAETQYF. The CDR3 bases are TGTGCCAGCAGGGGTCGGACAGCCTTGGCTGAGACCCAGTACTTC. The gene calls are TRBV2 and TRBJ2-5, with D tentatively TRBD1 (6 bases). Looked up from germline, CDR1 is SNHLY and CDR2 is FYNNEI. There are 15 residues in the CDR3. Trimming pared 6 bases from V and 5 bases from J, leaving 19 bases between.

CDR3 nucleotides: TGTGCCAGCAGCTTAGAGGGACAGGGGGCTTACGAGCAGTACTTC. Its translation: CASSLEGQGAYEQYF. The genes are TRBV7-2 and TRBJ2-7; 12 bases map to TRBD1. The V and J ends lost 1 base and 4 bases, in that order; junction bases with no gene match: 2. Germline V gene data show CDR1 as SGHTA and CDR2 as FQGNSA. The CDR3 has 15 amino acids.

The chain joins TRBV9 to TRBJ2-7, with 8 bases identical to TRBD2. Trimming at V came to 3 bases and at J to 5 bases, leaving 16 bases not matched to a gene. In germline, CDR1 is SGDLS, CDR2 YYNGEE. This CDR3 region has 17 residues. CDR3 sequence: CASSAQGGASGWDEQYF. The CDR3 DNA reads as TGTGCCAGCAGCGCCCAGGGCGGGGCTAGCGGGTGGGACGAGCAGTACTTC.

The V gene is TRBV2, the J gene TRBJ2-4; TRBD2 matches 10 bases. This CDR3 spans 18 amino acids. V lost 3 bases to trimming and J lost 0 bases; unmatched junction nucleotides: 8. CDR1 and CDR2 from the germline V gene are SNHLY and FYNNEI. CDR3 sequence: CASSDSEAGGLAKNIQYF. In nucleotides, the CDR3 is TGTGCCAGCAGTGATTCAGAAGCGGGAGGGCTAGCCAAAAACATTCAGTACTTC. Full variable domain (outside the CDR3, taken from reference TRBV2 and TRBJ2-4): EPEVTQTPSHQVTQMGQEVILRCVPISNHLYFYWYRQILGQKVEFLVSFYNNEISEKSEIFDDQFSVERPDGSNFTLKIRSTKLEDSAMYFCASSDSEAGGLAKNIQYFGAGTRLSVL.

The chain employs TRBV9 and TRBJ2-1; 9 nucleotides line up with TRBD2. This CDR3 region has 15 residues. Germline V gene data show CDR1 as SGDLS and CDR2 as YYNGEE. The J segment lost 5 bases and the V segment lost 4 bases, leaving 7 bases of the junction unmatched. The CDR3 region is CASSPLGGRDNEQFF. The CDR3 nucleotides read TGTGCCAGCAGCCCCTTGGGCGGGAGGGACAATGAGCAGTTCTTC.